This T cell receptor (beta chain) was sequenced during a study of cytomegalovirus exposure and HLA in healthy donors. Study summary: Researchers found that approximately 80% of about 400 genotyped donors fell within the Caucasian-associated ancestry cluster.

The V segment lost 6 bases and the J segment 3 bases; nucleotides outside the gene matches: 10. This CDR3 is 16 amino acids long. Germline V CDR1 and CDR2: MDHEN, SYDVKM. Use of 60 Vbeta and 13 Jbeta primers characterized the PCR. As handled by the study authors: In a later analysis, of 80 million or so unique beta chains, 9 million to 11 million appeared in at least two donors. The data were produced by immunoSEQ multiplex PCR, yet TCRdb's version contains in-frame clones alone and is incomplete. That table furnishes V, J and clone size, whereas the DNA furnished D and trimming. The table has 160,000 or so clones, nearly 80% seen once. To note about this clone: What it binds is not known.

Study-wide findings and caveats: By HLA locus, TCR association rates varied in a later analysis, with DRB1 showing the most and HLA-C the fewest. The study carried out a later analysis of TCR beta sequences. It associated approximately 17,000 of them with specific HLA alleles at a false discovery rate of 0.05.

The V call is TRBV28, the J call TRBJ1-3, with 8 bases that match TRBD1. The clonotype was recovered from a middle-aged woman in good health and CMV-seronegative. The material sequenced was PBMCs. In DNA, the CDR3 is TGTGCCAGCAGGTCCCAACGGGACAGGCGTGGAAACACCATATATTTT. As protein: CASRSQRDRRGNTIYF.